This T cell receptor beta chain stems from a study of Ad26.COV2.S vaccination and SARS-CoV-2 variants (dated by TCRdb to about 2021). General notes on the study: Vaccine-arm donors were drawn from COV1001, a multicentre, randomized, double-blind, placebo-controlled phase I-IIa trial of Ad26.COV2.S in healthy adults. Dosing of Ad26.COV2.S was intramuscular, at either 5x10^10 or 1x10^11 viral particles, delivered as one shot or as two shots spaced 56 days apart. A total of 32 samples were included in the TCR-sequenced set, comprising around 19 Ad26.COV2.S vaccine recipients, 5 placebo recipients and 8 SARS-CoV-2 convalescent individuals. Trial participants were randomized into five groups of five, in which low-dose or high-dose Ad26.COV2.S was given once or twice, or placebo was given on both occasions. Throughout the experiments and outcome assessment, investigators stayed blinded to trial group allocation. The specificity and breadth of SARS-CoV-2-reactive T cell receptors after Ad26.COV2.S vaccination were assessed by TCRbeta repertoire sequencing. What the work shows at the level of the full study, not this receptor alone: After vaccination, substantial breadth of spike-specific CD8+ and CD4+ T cell responses was reported. Spike-specific TCR breadth was higher in Ad26.COV2.S recipients than in placebo recipients (P = 0.0014). The authors noted that total T cell responses may have been underestimated by the TCR breadth and depth analyses. Vaccine and placebo recipients had comparable non-spike TCR breadth, which fits with the vaccine containing only spike. The study was not powered to compare responses between vaccine doses or regimens.

The immunoSEQ Assay was the method used to sequence TCRbeta CDR3 regions. After extraction, genomic DNA underwent amplification by bias-controlled multiplex PCR, followed by high-throughput sequencing. The study's own analysis went as follows. Collapsing and filtering of sequences were performed to quantify the absolute abundance of each unique TCRbeta CDR3 region. T cell fraction was estimated by normalizing TCRbeta template counts to usable DNA, with usable DNA measured through amplification of reference genes found in all nucleated cells. Repertoire TCRs were annotated as SARS-CoV-2-specific by exact matching of V gene, CDR3 amino acid sequence and J gene to a known reactive TCR set. The reference SARS-CoV-2 TCR set came from MIRA and was filtered for enrichment in COVID-19-positive ImmuneCODE repertoires, removing public or cross-reactive TCRs. Using the MIRA antigens, annotated TCRs were further analysed by specific ORF or by position within an ORF. Breadth was defined as the number of annotated unique rearrangements divided by the total number of unique productive rearrangements, and depth was defined as the summed frequency of the annotated unique rearrangements. Two-sided Wilcoxon rank-sum tests were used to compare TCR breadth between groups. TCRdb took this table from immuneACCESS and kept in-frame rearrangements with V and J called. Such tables lack part of the clones; where checked against another copy, unresolved V genes explain under half of the gap, and the rest is unexplained. V, J and clone size derive from that table, while D and trimming were established from the DNA sequence. This sample holds hundreds of thousands of clones; about 80% were observed only once. Of the sample, nearly 7.5% falls within the top ten clones.

V and J are truncated by 3 bases and 5 bases respectively, leaving an intervening sequence of 8 bases. CDR1 and CDR2 were assigned from the germline V gene (reference sequence) as SEHNR and FQNEAQ. The cysteine opens and the phenylalanine closes a CDR3 of 12 amino acids. Here the CDR3 DNA is all that survives: 36 bases in frame from base 1. According to the study, the label for this sample's treatment or condition signals: around 19 received Ad26.COV2.S at low or high dose, single or two shots; about 5 received placebo; per-sample allocation not given. Repertoires of vaccine and placebo recipients were sequenced from samples collected on day 63 after the first injection. Cohort 1b enrolled about two dozen adults aged 18-55 years at a single site in Boston, USA, between 29 July and 7 August 2020. Ad26.COV2.S was a replication-incompetent adenovirus type 26 vector that expressed a prefusion-stabilized SARS-CoV-2 spike protein derived from the original Wuhan strain.

Of note for this clone: What antigen it recognizes has not been identified. No quality values exist for individual bases; no much larger clone is one base distant.

The clonotype originates from a person between 18 and 65 years old who received the Ad26.COV2.S COVID-19 vaccine or a placebo. This receptor chain uses TRBV7-9 and TRBJ2-7; the best D guess is TRBD1, with 6 bases matching. Sequencing was performed on peripheral blood, taken in a trial of Ad26.COV2.S vaccine versus placebo. The DNA sequence is given as TGTGCCAGCAGCTTCGGGACAAACGAGCAGTACTTC. This encodes CASSFGTNEQYF. With the rest looked up from the reference TRBV7-9 and TRBJ2-7 genes rather than sequenced, the full variable domain is DTGVSQNPRHKITKRGQNVTFRCDPISEHNRLYWYRQTLGQGPEFLTYFQNEAQLEKSRLLSDRFSAERPKGSFSTLEIQRTEQGDSAMYLCASSFGTNEQYFGPGTRLTVT.